This is a list of T cell receptor beta chains from one sample in a study of shared clonotypes between healthy human individuals. TCRdb's copy holds only in-frame clones and misses some; the assay was immunoSEQ multiplex PCR. The table lists about 2.4 million clones, more than 85% of them singletons. What was sequenced was naive CD4+ T cells from PBMCs. Receptors were obtained from a man aged 18-30 years in good health. Some clones in this sample may be carry-over from other donors' samples. Each CDR3 is given with its conserved first and last residue. The order of the fields is clone size, D gene, V gene, J gene, CDR3 protein, CDR3 DNA. The D gene is left open where the match is weak. Clone size appears in some rows only: once, few, many, or a class for an expanded clone.

NA,TRBD1,TRBV10-1,TRBJ1-1,CASSAGTGVWTEAFF,TGCGCCAGCAGTGCCGGGACAGGGGTATGGACTGAAGCTTTCTTT
NA,NA,TRBV28,TRBJ2-4,CASRRIGIQYF,TGTGCCAGCAGGAGAATTGGCATTCAGTACTTC
NA,TRBD1,TRBV5-6,TRBJ2-1,CASSLFTGQGRMQFF,TGTGCCAGCAGCTTATTCACCGGACAGGGGCGGATGCAGTTCTTC
NA,NA,TRBV29-1,TRBJ1-3,CSVDTGSGNTIYF,TGCAGCGTTGATACAGGGTCCGGAAACACCATATATTTT
NA,NA,TRBV6-6,TRBJ2-7,CASSKRPRIYEQYF,TGTGCCAGCAGCAAAAGGCCCAGGATCTACGAGCAGTACTTC
NA,NA,TRBV5-1,TRBJ1-3,CASSPGAGEGNTIYF,TGCGCCAGCAGCCCGGGGGCCGGGGAGGGAAACACCATATATTTT
NA,NA,TRBV5-4,TRBJ2-5,CASSLPARGEQETQYF,TGTGCCAGCAGCCTCCCGGCGCGGGGCGAACAAGAGACCCAGTACTTC
NA,NA,TRBV6-1,TRBJ1-3,CASSVEGLGGNTIYF,TGTGCCAGCAGTGTTGAGGGCCTAGGTGGAAACACCATATATTTT
once,NA,TRBV7-2,TRBJ1-2,CASSLALKGYTF,TGTGCCAGCAGCTTAGCGCTCAAGGGCTACACCTTC
NA,NA,TRBV5-1,TRBJ2-5,CASSLSFQETQYF,TGCGCCAGCAGCTTAAGCTTCCAAGAGACCCAGTACTTC
NA,NA,TRBV7-9,TRBJ1-2,CASSPLDRTYGYTF,TGTGCCAGCAGCCCCCTGGACAGAACCTATGGCTACACCTTC
once,NA,TRBV7-9,TRBJ1-1,CASSVNRVLEAFF,TGTGCCAGCAGCGTGAACAGGGTGTTGGAGGCTTTCTTT
NA,TRBD2,TRBV5-1,TRBJ2-5,CASSPGLAGDEETQYF,TGCGCCAGCAGCCCGGGCCTGGCGGGAGATGAAGAGACCCAGTACTTC
NA,NA,TRBV25-1,TRBJ1-1,CASSEQVDGTEAFF,TGTGCCAGCAGTGAACAGGTCGATGGGACTGAAGCTTTCTTT
NA,NA,TRBV11-2,TRBJ2-7,CASSWTGTSPYEQYF,TGTGCCAGCAGCTGGACCGGGACGAGTCCCTACGAGCAGTACTTC
NA,TRBD2,TRBV7-9,TRBJ2-3,CASSLGGSGTLTDTQYF,TGTGCCAGCAGCTTAGGTGGTAGCGGGACCCTCACAGATACGCAGTATTTT